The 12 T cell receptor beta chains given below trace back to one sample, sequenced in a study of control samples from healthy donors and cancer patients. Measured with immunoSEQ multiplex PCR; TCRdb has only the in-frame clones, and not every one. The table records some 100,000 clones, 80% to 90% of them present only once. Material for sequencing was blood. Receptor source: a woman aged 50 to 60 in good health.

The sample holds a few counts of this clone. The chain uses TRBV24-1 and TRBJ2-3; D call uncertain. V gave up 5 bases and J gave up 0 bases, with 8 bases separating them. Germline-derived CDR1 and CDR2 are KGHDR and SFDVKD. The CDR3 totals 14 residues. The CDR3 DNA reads TGTGCCACCAGTGGGGCAGGAAGCACAGATACGCAGTATTTT. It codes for CATSGAGSTDTQYF.

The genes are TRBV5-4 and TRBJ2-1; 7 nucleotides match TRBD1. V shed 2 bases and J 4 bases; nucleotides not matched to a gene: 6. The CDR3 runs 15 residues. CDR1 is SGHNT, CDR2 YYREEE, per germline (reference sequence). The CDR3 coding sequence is TGTGCCAGCAGCTTACTGGACAGGATATACAATGAGCAGTTCTTC. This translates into CASSLLDRIYNEQFF.

DNA of the CDR3: TGTGCCAGCTCACCACTCCAGGGTGAAGCTTTCTTT. It specifies CASSPLQGEAFF. The chain carries TRBV18 and TRBJ1-1, with a tentative D call TRBD1 (5 bases). Germline CDR1 reads KGHSH; CDR2 reads LQKENI. The V end was cut by 1 base, the J end by 7 bases, with 7 bases between. The CDR3 length is 12 residues.

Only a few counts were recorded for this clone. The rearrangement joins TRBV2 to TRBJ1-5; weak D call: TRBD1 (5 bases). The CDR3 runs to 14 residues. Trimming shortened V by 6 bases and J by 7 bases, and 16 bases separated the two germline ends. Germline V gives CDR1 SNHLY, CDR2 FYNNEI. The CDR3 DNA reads TGTGCCAGCAGCTTCAGCGGGGGACGGCAGCCCCAGCATTTT. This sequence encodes CASSFSGGRQPQHF.

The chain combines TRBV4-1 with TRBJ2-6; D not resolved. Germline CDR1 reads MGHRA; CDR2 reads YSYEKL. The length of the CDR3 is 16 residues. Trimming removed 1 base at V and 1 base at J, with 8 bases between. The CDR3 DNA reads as TGCGCCAGCAGCCAAGTTGCCCGATCTGGGGCCAACGTCCTGACTTTC. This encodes CASSQVARSGANVLTF.

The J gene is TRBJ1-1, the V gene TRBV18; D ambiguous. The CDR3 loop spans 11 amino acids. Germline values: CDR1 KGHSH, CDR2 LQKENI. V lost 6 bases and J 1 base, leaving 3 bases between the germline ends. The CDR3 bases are TGTGCCAGCTCCTCGAACACTGAAGCTTTCTTT. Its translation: CASSSNTEAFF.

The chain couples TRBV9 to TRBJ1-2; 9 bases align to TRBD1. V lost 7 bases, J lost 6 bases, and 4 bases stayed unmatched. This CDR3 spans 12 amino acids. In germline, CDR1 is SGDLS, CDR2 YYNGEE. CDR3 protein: CASQRTGDGYTF. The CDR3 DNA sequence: TGTGCCAGCCAGCGGACAGGGGATGGCTACACCTTC.

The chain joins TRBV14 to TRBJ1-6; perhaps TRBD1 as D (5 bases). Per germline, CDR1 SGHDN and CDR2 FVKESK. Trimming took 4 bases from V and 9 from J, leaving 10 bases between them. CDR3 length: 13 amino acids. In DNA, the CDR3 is TGTGCCAGCAGCCGTCAGGGCGGTTCACCCCTCCACTTT. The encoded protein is CASSRQGGSPLHF.

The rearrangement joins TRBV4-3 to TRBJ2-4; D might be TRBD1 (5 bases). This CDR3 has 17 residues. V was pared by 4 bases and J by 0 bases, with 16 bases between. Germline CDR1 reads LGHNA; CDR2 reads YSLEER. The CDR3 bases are TGCGCCAGCAGCCTATCGGACAAAAGTCTAGCCAAAAACATTCAGTACTTC. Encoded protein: CASSLSDKSLAKNIQYF.

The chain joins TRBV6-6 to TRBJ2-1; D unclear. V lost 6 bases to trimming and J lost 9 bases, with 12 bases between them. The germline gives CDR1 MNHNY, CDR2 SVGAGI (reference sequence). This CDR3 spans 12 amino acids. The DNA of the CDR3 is TGTGCCAGCAGATCCAACAGAGGTGAGCAGTTCTTC. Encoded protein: CASRSNRGEQFF.

The CDR3 protein is CASSLETTGGLYSNQPQHF. The DNA for the CDR3 is TGTGCCAGCAGCTTAGAGACAACAGGGGGACTTTATAGCAATCAGCCCCAGCATTTT. The chain links TRBV11-2 to TRBJ1-5; TRBD1 matches 8 bases. Trimming removed 0 bases from V and 0 bases from J; junction bases left unmatched: 10. The germline gives CDR1 SGHAT, CDR2 FQNNGV. The CDR3 is 19 amino acids.

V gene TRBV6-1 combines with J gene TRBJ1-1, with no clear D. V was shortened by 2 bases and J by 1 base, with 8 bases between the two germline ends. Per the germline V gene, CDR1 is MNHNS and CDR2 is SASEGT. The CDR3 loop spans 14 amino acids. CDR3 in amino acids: CASSERHANTEAFF. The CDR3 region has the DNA TGTGCCAGCAGTGAACGGCACGCGAACACTGAAGCTTTCTTT.